This T cell receptor (beta chain) was captured in a study of blood T cell repertoires in COVID-19 (dated by TCRdb to the early 2020s). Study-wide context: The collaborator samples originated in the United States, Italy and Spain and spanned the acute and convalescent phases of COVID-19. The material from the prospective study consisted of cDNA or gDNA derived from T cells, B-cell-depleted T cells, or PBMCs. The dataset comprised deeply sampled blood TCRbeta repertoires from subjects exposed to, actively infected with, or recovered from COVID-19. The repertoires were released in a freely available public database intended as a resource for research on the immune response to SARS-CoV-2. The samples were drawn from the first 160 participants of the ongoing ImmuneRACE study and from 1,254 subjects provided by 6 global collaborators. A de-identified subject ID, COVID-19 status, age in years and sex were almost always included in the sample metadata. Where HLA class I and class II types were available, the types were taken from metadata supplied by the sample provider, not from assay-based typing.

Paper-wide results and their limitations: The quantity of clinical and demographic metadata differed by source and by participant and was supplied without curation.

Collaborating institutions collected whole blood in K2EDTA tubes following their own protocols. For TCRbeta analysis, collaborators shipped samples as frozen whole blood, isolated PBMCs, or DNA extracted from either of those sample types. A word on this clone: Its antigen remains undetermined. Base qualities are missing; no much larger clone stands one base away.

TCRbeta CDR3 regions were amplified from genomic DNA using the immunoSEQ Assay, a bias-controlled multiplex PCR. Processing in the source paper ran as follows. Within the assay, amplification of reference gene primers was used to estimate how many nucleated cells each sample contained. Sequence reads were collapsed and filtered to measure the absolute abundance of every unique TCRbeta CDR3 rearrangement. For each sample, productive Simpson clonality was calculated as the square root of Simpson's diversity index over productive rearrangements. What TCRdb holds here is the immuneACCESS table cut down to in-frame rearrangements. Part of the clones is not present; checked against another copy, under half of the missing clones reflect an unresolved V gene, and the others are unexplained. That table furnishes V, J and clone size, whereas the DNA furnished D and trimming. The sample contains approximately 75,000 clones, about 85% of them found a single time. The ten largest make up just over 5% of the sample.

Including the terminal cysteine and phenylalanine, the CDR3 comprises 13 residues. The entry retains the CDR3 DNA only, 39 bases that are in frame from base 1. Deletion took 2 bases off V and 5 bases off J, with a span of 9 bases between the germline ends. CDR1 SSHAT and CDR2 FNYEAQ were looked up in the germline V gene (reference sequence). The sample comprised peripheral blood. The clonotype originates from a man older than 75 with acute or convalescent COVID-19. The chain uses TRBV7-7 and TRBJ1-1; the D gene cannot be named for sure. The CDR3 corresponds to CASSLTGWTEAFF. The DNA sequence is given as TGTGCCAGCAGCTTAACGGGTTGGACTGAAGCTTTCTTT. When the CDR3 is completed using the reference TRBV7-7 and TRBJ1-1 genes on either side, the full variable domain is GAGVSQSPRYKVTKRGQDVTLRCDPISSHATLYWYQQALGQGPEFLTYFNYEAQPDKSGLPSDRFSAERPEGSISTLTIQRTEQRDSAMYRCASSLTGWTEAFFGQGTRLTVV.